This T cell receptor (beta chain) was captured in a study of regulatory T cells in long-lasting Graves disease. Looking at the study overall: With positive TSH receptor antibodies and over 5 years of antithyroid drugs, Graves' disease was considered persistent.

The time point here: persistent/refractory GD, antithyroid drugs over 5 years with positive TRAb. Making the TCR library involved RNA that had been extracted from PBMCs. Combining iRepertoire HTBI primers with Arm-PCR of CDR3 regions, the authors built TCR beta libraries. TCRdb used MiXCR to reprocess the multiplex PCR reads, holding one entry per CDR3 protein. The sample records roughly 450,000 distinct CDR3 sequences, less than 25% being singletons. This clonotype came up a few times. The antigen remains unidentified. The CDR3 extends over 15 amino acids. The V end lost 4 bases, the J end lost 5 bases, and 18 bases lay between the germline ends. Germline assignment: CDR1 SGDLS and CDR2 YYNGEE. General observations from the study: Favoring TRBV28, TRBJ1-2 and TRBJ2-5 was a feature seen in persistent disease.

The chain is built from TRBV9 and TRBJ2-5; D is undetermined. The source is a female donor with Graves disease. The sequencing used peripheral blood mononuclear cells (PBMCs), collected when the disease was refractory, from a patient treated with antithyroid drugs. The CDR3 DNA reads TGTGCCAGCAGCTCAAGAGCCACGGTGGGGGAGACCCAGTACTTC. Its translation: CASSSRATVGETQYF.